This TCR beta chain was identified in a study of T cell repertoires in cytomegalovirus infection. Across the whole study: Recently identified HLA-C-restricted CMV epitopes were used, and well-studied HLA-B-restricted CMV epitopes were used as well. A matching HLA type, together with CMV infection, was signaled by public TCR beta signatures. The study, taken as a whole, reports: The cumulative frequency of public TCR beta families identified carriers of CMV plus the relevant HLA. The study found HLA-C-restricted CMV-specific TCR beta clonotypes dominating the ex vivo response.

TCRdb ran MiXCR on the reads and lists one entry per CDR3 protein. The sample lists tens of thousands of distinct CDR3 sequences, 25% to 30% seen once, with about 60% in the top ten. The CDR3 loop spans 19 amino acids. Trimming took 2 bases from V and 0 from J, leaving 22 bases between them. CDR1 is MNHEY, CDR2 SVGAGI, per germline. With respect to this clonotype: The antigen is not known.

The sequence derives from a human donor in good health (CMV status not recorded). Some clones in this sample may be carry-over from other donors' samples. This specimen was CD8+ T cells from cultured PBMCs, taken from culture after CMV antigen stimulation. This sequence joins TRBV6-5 and TRBJ1-1; D call uncertain. CDR3 DNA sequence: TGTGCCAGCAGTTACCGGACGGGAGGAAAACGAATCATGAACACTGAAGCTTTCTTT. Its translation is CASSYRTGGKRIMNTEAFF.